The T cell receptor beta chain under discussion was sequenced for a study of blood T cell repertoires in COVID-19. Sequencing used immunoSEQ multiplex PCR; TCRdb keeps in-frame clones, though not all of them. The sample yields about 480,000 clones, approximately 87% seen once. The germline V and J ends were trimmed by 2 bases and 1 base, with 13 bases remaining between them. CDR1 and CDR2 from the germline V gene are SGHNT and YYREEE (reference sequence). The CDR3 consists of 16 residues. Recovery meant two consecutive negative NP/OP PCR tests, professional clearance, or resolved symptoms. The chain is built from TRBV5-4 and TRBJ2-1; perhaps TRBD2 as D (5 bases). This clonotype was sampled from a middle-aged woman who had recovered from COVID-19. Sequencing input: PBMCs or T cells enriched from blood (not recorded which). DNA for the CDR3: TGTGCCAGCAGCTTCCGCCGAGGACTTTCCTACAATGAGCAGTTCTTC. Protein sequence: CASSFRRGLSYNEQFF.